The 4 T cell receptor beta chains listed next were all sequenced from one sample in a study of blood T cell repertoires in COVID-19. TCRdb's copy holds only in-frame clones and misses some; the assay was immunoSEQ multiplex PCR. The sample comprises roughly 40,000 clones, around nine tenths of which are singletons, and around 5% rests with the top ten. What was sequenced was peripheral blood. Source of these receptors: a human donor in a cohort sampled during active COVID-19.

The rearrangement uses TRBV18 and TRBJ1-2; unclear D gene. CDR1 is KGHSH, CDR2 LQKENI, per germline. Trimming cost V 0 bases and J 1 base, with 6 bases left between them. The CDR3 consists of 14 residues. CDR3 residues: CASSPPGGNYGYTF. The CDR3 DNA is TGTGCCAGCTCACCACCTGGCGGTAACTATGGCTACACCTTC.

V usage is TRBV6-2 or TRBV6-3 and J usage is TRBJ2-7; possible D gene TRBD1, 6 bases. Germline values: CDR1 MNHEY, CDR2 SVGEGT. The germline V and J ends were trimmed by 5 bases and 3 bases, with 14 bases remaining between them. The CDR3 covers 14 residues. CDR3 coding DNA: TGTGCCAGCAGTCGGACAGAACGAGGCTACGAGCAGTACTTC. Its protein is CASSRTERGYEQYF.

By frequency in the sample, this clone is medium-sized (0.01 to 0.1%). The V call is TRBV9, the J call TRBJ2-7; D possibly corresponds to TRBD2 (6 bases). CDR1 SGDLS and CDR2 YYNGEE come from the germline V gene. This CDR3 is built from 15 residues. Trimming shortened V by 0 bases and J by 2 bases, and 12 bases separated the two germline ends. In DNA, the CDR3 is TGTGCCAGCAGCGTAGGTGTGACGGGAGCCTACGAGCAGTACTTC. It codes for CASSVGVTGAYEQYF.

This clone occurred a few times. This chain connects TRBV7-3 to TRBJ1-2, with TRBD1 as a possible D gene (5 bases). From germline, CDR1 is SGHTA and CDR2 FQGTGA. The CDR3 totals 12 residues. V dropped 5 bases and J dropped 7 bases, with 11 bases sitting between them. The CDR3 protein is CASSLPDTGYTF. The CDR3 DNA is TGTGCCAGCAGCCTCCCGGACACTGGCTACACCTTC.